The rows below give T cell receptor beta chains drawn from one sample of a study of cytomegalovirus exposure and HLA in healthy donors. TCRdb keeps only in-frame clones here, not all; method: immunoSEQ multiplex PCR. The table counts about 120,000 clones; under 2% lies in the top ten. Sequenced material: PBMCs. These receptors were collected from a man aged 18 to 35 in good health and CMV-seronegative. CDR3s include the opening cysteine and the closing phenylalanine or tryptophan. The D gene is left open where the match is weak.

D,V,J,CDR3,DNA
NA,TRBV19,TRBJ1-5,CASSMVPGALLQPQHF,TGTGCCAGTAGTATGGTCCCAGGGGCCCTTTTGCAGCCCCAGCATTTT
NA,TRBV27,TRBJ1-6,CASSSSQGPNSPLHF,TGTGCCAGCTCGAGTTCACAGGGTCCTAATTCACCCCTCCACTTT
TRBD1,TRBV19,TRBJ1-2,CASSILGTGEYGYTF,TGTGCCAGTAGTATACTCGGGACAGGGGAATATGGCTACACCTTC
NA,TRBV19,TRBJ1-1,CASSIFQRAFF,TGTGCCAGTAGTATTTTTCAGCGAGCTTTCTTT
NA,TRBV27,TRBJ2-7,CASRHSGYEQYF,TGTGCCAGCAGGCATTCAGGGTACGAGCAGTACTTC
NA,TRBV28,TRBJ1-5,CASSPFGGNQPQHF,TGTGCCAGCAGTCCCTTCGGGGGAAATCAGCCCCAGCATTTT
NA,TRBV27,TRBJ2-7,CASSRHLSSYEQYF,TGTGCCAGCAGTCGCCATTTGAGCTCCTACGAGCAGTACTTC
TRBD1,TRBV7-9,TRBJ1-1,CASSLTTGIEAFF,TGTGCCAGCAGCTTAACGACAGGGATTGAAGCTTTCTTT
NA,TRBV6-1,TRBJ1-1,CASSEDSTEAFF,TGTGCCAGCAGTGAAGACAGCACTGAAGCTTTCTTT
TRBD1,TRBV29-1,TRBJ1-5,CSVLDRGFLSQHF,TGCAGCGTTCTGGACAGGGGATTCTTGTCCCAGCATTTT
TRBD2,TRBV9,TRBJ2-1,CASSGRTSGRALTYNEQFF,TGTGCCAGCAGCGGTCGGACTAGCGGGAGGGCCTTGACCTACAATGAGCAGTTCTTC
TRBD1,TRBV27,TRBJ1-1,CASSFEGAGTEAFF,TGTGCCAGCAGTTTCGAGGGGGCCGGGACTGAAGCTTTCTTT
TRBD1,TRBV5-4,TRBJ2-3,CASSLAGQGENTQYF,TGTGCCAGCAGCTTGGCGGGACAGGGCGAAAATACGCAGTATTTT
TRBD1,TRBV7-9,TRBJ1-1,CASSSRQGEVAFF,TGTGCCAGCAGCTCCAGACAGGGTGAGGTGGCTTTCTTT
TRBD2,TRBV28,TRBJ2-1,CASSWSGIGNEQFF,TGTGCCAGCAGTTGGAGCGGGATAGGCAATGAGCAGTTCTTC
NA,TRBV14,TRBJ2-7,CASSRLLGRGSYEQYF,TGTGCCAGCAGCCGGCTACTGGGACGGGGGAGCTACGAGCAGTACTTC